This TCR beta chain was profiled in a study of OX40 agonist ivuxolimab in advanced cancers. Study context: At 0.01 to 10 mg/kg, ivuxolimab was administered intravenously to patients every 2 weeks. Partial responses were achieved by three patients: one hepatocellular carcinoma, two cutaneous melanoma. Study outcomes and limitations: Clonal expansion was seen in CD4+ and CD8+ blood T cells by week 6 at 0.1 to 3.0 mg/kg.

Autoimmune disease history or systemic immunosuppression excluded patients. Regarding this clone: Its antigen remains unknown.

Assay: immunoSEQ multiplex PCR; the TCRdb copy retains only in-frame clones and omits some. Of 35,000 or so clones listed, roughly 80% are singletons. Germline CDR1 and CDR2: SGDLS and YYNGEE. The CDR3 extends over 16 amino acids. V lost 5 bases to trimming and J lost 1 base; unmatched junction nucleotides: 2. The sample in question was CD4+ or CD8+ T cells sorted from blood, obtained in a trial of the OX40 agonist ivuxolimab. The receptor was derived from an adult with an advanced solid tumor such as melanoma, head and neck, liver or kidney cancer. The chain recombines TRBV9 with TRBJ2-6; TRBD1 matches at 11 bases. Here the CDR3 reads CASRGTGGSGANVLTF. Written as DNA, the CDR3 is TGTGCCAGCAGGGGGACAGGGGGTTCTGGGGCCAACGTCCTGACTTTC.